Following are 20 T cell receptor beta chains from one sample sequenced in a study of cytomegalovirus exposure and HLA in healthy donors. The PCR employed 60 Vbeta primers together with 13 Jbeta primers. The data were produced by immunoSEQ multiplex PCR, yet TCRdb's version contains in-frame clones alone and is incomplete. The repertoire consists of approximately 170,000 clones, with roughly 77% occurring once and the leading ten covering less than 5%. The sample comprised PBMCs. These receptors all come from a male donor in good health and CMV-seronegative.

CDR3 DNA sequence: TGCGCCAGCAGCTCCGGAGGGGAGAACACTGAAGCTTTCTTT. This codes for CASSSGGENTEAFF. This chain joins TRBV5-1 and TRBJ1-1, with TRBD1 as a possible D gene (5 bases). V lost 3 bases and J 1 base, leaving 10 bases between the germline ends. The CDR3 is 14 amino acids. Per the germline V gene, CDR1 is SGHRS and CDR2 is YFSETQ.

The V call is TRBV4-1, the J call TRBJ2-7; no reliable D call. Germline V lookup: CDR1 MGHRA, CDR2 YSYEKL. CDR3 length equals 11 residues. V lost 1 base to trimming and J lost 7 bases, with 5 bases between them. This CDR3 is CASSQGIEQYF. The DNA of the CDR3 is TGCGCCAGCAGCCAAGGTATAGAGCAGTACTTC.

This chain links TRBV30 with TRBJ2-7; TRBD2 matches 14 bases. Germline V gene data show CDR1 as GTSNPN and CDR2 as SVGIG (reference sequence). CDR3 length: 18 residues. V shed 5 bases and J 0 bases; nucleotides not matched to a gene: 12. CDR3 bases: TGTGCCTGGGGGGGACTAGCGGGAGACACCCGAAACTCCTACGAGCAGTACTTC. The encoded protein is CAWGGLAGDTRNSYEQYF.

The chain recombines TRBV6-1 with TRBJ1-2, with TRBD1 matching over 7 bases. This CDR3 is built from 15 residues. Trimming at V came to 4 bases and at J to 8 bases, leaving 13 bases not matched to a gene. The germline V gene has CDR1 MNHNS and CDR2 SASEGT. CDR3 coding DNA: TGTGCCAGCAGTGGGTTGAAGGGACAGACCTTCGGCTACACCTTC. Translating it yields CASSGLKGQTFGYTF.

CDR3 in amino acids: CASSQEREHEQYF. The CDR3 nucleotides read TGTGCCAGCAGCCAGGAGCGGGAGCACGAGCAGTACTTC. This chain uses TRBV13 with TRBJ2-7; TRBD2 matches at 8 bases. Germline values: CDR1 PRHDT, CDR2 FYEKMQ (reference sequence). The V gene end was trimmed by 5 bases and the J gene end by 5 bases; junction bases not matched to a gene: 5. The CDR3 runs to 13 residues.

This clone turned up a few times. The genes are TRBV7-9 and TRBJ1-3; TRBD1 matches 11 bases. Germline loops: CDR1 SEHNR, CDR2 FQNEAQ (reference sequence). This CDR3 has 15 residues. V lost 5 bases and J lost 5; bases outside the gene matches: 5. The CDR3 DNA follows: TGTGCCAGCAGCCCGGGACAGGGGGGTCGAAACACCATATATTTT. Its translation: CASSPGQGGRNTIYF.

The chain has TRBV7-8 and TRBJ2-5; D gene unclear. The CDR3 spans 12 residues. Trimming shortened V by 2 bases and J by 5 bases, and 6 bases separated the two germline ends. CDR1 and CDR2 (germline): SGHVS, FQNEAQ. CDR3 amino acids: CASSLRRETQYF. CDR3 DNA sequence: TGTGCCAGCAGCTTAAGGCGGGAGACCCAGTACTTC.

The CDR3 nucleotides read TGTGCCAGCAGTTACAGCGGGATGAACACCGGGGAGCTGTTTTTT. Translating it yields CASSYSGMNTGELFF. The genes are TRBV6-5 and TRBJ2-2; 7 nucleotides match TRBD2. The CDR3 totals 15 residues. The germline V gene encodes CDR1 MNHEY and CDR2 SVGAGI. Trimming cost V 2 bases and J 1 base; bases outside gene matches: 1.

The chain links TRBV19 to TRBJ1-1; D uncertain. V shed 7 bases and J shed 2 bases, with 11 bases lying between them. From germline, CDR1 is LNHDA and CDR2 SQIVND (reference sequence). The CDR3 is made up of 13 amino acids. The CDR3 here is CASNEGVNTEAFF. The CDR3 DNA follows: TGTGCCAGTAACGAGGGAGTTAACACTGAAGCTTTCTTT.

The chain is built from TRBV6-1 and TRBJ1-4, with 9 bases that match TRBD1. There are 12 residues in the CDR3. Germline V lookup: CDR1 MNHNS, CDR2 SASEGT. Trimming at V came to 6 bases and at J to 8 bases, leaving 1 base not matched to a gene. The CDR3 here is CASRTGGEKLFF. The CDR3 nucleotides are TGTGCCAGCAGGACAGGGGGAGAAAAACTGTTTTTT.

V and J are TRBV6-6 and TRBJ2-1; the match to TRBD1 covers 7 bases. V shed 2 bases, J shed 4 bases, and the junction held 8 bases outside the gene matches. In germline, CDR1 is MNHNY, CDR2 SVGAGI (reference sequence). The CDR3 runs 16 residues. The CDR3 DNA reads TGTGCCAGCAGTTACAAGGACAGGTTGGGATACAATGAGCAGTTCTTC. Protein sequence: CASSYKDRLGYNEQFF.

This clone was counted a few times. The chain's CDR3 is CASSLLGDGYEQYF. Written as DNA, the CDR3 is TGTGCCAGCAGTTTATTAGGGGATGGGTACGAGCAGTACTTC. The rearrangement uses TRBV27 and TRBJ2-7, with D tentatively TRBD1 (5 bases). V was shortened by 1 base and J by 4 bases, with 11 bases between the two germline ends. This CDR3 is built from 14 residues. Germline CDR1 reads MNHEY; CDR2 reads SMNVEV (reference sequence).

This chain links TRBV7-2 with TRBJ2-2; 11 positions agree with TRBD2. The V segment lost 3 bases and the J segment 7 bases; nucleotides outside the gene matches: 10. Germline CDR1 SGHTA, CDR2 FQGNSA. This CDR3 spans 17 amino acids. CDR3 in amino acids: CASSFRTSGSSVGELFF. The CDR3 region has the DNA TGTGCCAGCAGCTTTCGTACTAGCGGGAGTTCGGTCGGGGAGCTGTTTTTT.

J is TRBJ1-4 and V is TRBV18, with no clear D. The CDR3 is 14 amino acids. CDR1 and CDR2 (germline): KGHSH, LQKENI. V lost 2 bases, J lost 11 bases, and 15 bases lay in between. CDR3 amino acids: CASSPFDSAAKLFF. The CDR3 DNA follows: TGTGCCAGCTCACCATTCGATTCGGCGGCCAAACTGTTTTTT.

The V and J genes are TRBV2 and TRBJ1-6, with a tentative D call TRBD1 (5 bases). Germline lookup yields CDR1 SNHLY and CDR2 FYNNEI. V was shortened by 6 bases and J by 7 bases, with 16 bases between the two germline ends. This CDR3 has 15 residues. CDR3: CASRAPGRGNSPLHF. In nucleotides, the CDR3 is TGTGCCAGCAGAGCCCCCGGGAGGGGCAATTCACCCCTCCACTTT.

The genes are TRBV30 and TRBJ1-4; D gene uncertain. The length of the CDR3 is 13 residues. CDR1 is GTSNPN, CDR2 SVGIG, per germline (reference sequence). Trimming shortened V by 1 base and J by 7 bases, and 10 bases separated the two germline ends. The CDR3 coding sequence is TGTGCCTGGAGTGCGGGGTTGGGTGAAAAACTGTTTTTT. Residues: CAWSAGLGEKLFF.

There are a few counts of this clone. The CDR3 DNA sequence: TGTGCCAGCAAAGAGTGGTCTAGCACAGATACGCAGTATTTT. Its translation: CASKEWSSTDTQYF. The V gene is TRBV28, the J gene TRBJ2-3; D is ambiguous. CDR1 is MDHEN and CDR2 is SYDVKM in the germline V gene. The CDR3 has 14 residues. Trimming left V 7 bases short and J 0 bases short, with 11 bases between.

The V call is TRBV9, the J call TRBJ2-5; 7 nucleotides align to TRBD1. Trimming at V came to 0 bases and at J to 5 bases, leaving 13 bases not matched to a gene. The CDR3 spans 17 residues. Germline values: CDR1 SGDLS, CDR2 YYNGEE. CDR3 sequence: CASSVAETGIFGETQYF. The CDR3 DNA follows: TGTGCCAGCAGCGTAGCTGAGACAGGGATTTTCGGGGAGACCCAGTACTTC.

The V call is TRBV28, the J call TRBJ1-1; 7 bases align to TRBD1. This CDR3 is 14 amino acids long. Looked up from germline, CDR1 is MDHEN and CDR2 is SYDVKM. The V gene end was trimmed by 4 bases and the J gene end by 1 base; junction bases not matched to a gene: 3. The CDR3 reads CASSYRGPNTEAFF. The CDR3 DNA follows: TGTGCCAGCAGTTACAGGGGTCCGAACACTGAAGCTTTCTTT.

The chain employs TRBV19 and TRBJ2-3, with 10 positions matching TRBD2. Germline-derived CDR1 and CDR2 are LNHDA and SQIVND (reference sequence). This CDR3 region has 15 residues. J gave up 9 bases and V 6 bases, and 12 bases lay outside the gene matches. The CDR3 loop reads CASSQTSSGGKTQYF. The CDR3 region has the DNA TGTGCCAGTAGCCAAACCTCTAGCGGGGGTAAAACGCAGTATTTT.